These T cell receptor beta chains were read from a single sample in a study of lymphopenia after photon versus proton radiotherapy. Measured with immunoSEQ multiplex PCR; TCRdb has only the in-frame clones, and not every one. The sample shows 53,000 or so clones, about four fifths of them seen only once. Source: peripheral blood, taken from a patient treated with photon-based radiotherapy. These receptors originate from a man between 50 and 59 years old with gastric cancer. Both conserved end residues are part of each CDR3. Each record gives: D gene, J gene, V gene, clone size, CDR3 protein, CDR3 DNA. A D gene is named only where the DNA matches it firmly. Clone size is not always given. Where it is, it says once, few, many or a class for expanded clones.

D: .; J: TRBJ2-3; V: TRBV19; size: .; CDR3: CASSISARGAGTDTQYF; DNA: TGTGCCAGTAGTATATCGGCTCGGGGGGCCGGCACAGATACGCAGTATTTT
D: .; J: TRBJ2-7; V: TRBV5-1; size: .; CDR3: CASSLTFYEQYF; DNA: TGCGCCAGCAGCTTAACCTTCTACGAGCAGTACTTC
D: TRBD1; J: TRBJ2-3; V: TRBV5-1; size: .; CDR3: CASSQGQVEDTQYF; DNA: TGCGCCAGCTCACAGGGGCAGGTAGAAGATACGCAGTATTTT
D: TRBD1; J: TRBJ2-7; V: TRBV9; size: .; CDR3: CASSVVEGGQGRYEQYF; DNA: TGTGCCAGCAGCGTAGTTGAAGGGGGACAGGGGAGGTACGAGCAGTACTTC
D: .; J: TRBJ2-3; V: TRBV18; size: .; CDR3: CASSPAPREGPDTQYF; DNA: TGTGCCAGCTCACCGGCCCCAAGGGAAGGACCAGATACGCAGTATTTT
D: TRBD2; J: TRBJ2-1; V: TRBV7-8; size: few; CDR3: CASSLLAGGHNEQFF; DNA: TGTGCCAGCAGCCTCCTAGCGGGAGGGCACAATGAGCAGTTCTTC
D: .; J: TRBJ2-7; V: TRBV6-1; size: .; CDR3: CASTPGTSPYF; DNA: TGTGCCAGCACTCCAGGGACTTCCCCGTACTTC
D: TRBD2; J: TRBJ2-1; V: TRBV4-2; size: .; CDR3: CASSQEGTSGIGPYNEQFF; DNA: TGTGCCAGCAGCCAAGAAGGGACTAGCGGGATCGGGCCCTACAATGAGCAGTTCTTC
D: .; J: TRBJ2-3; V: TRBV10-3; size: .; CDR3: CAISGSPGDRSDTQYF; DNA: TGTGCCATCTCCGGATCTCCAGGGGATCGGTCAGATACGCAGTATTTT
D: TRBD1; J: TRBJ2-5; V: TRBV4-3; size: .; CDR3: CASSQEGTGQETQYF; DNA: TGCGCCAGCAGCCAAGAGGGGACAGGGCAAGAGACCCAGTACTTC